Presented here are 15 T cell receptor beta chains from one specimen sequenced in a study of cytomegalovirus exposure and HLA in healthy donors. The study ran its PCR with 60 Vbeta and 13 Jbeta primers. Produced via immunoSEQ multiplex PCR; TCRdb's table is partial and in-frame only. Among roughly 65,000 clones listed, around 68% were seen once. The sequenced sample consisted of PBMCs. The receptors were sampled from a man aged 40-55 years in good health and CMV-seropositive.

The chain uses TRBV19 and TRBJ1-4; no reliable D call. V was shortened by 7 bases and J by 7 bases, with 22 bases between the two germline ends. Per the germline V gene, CDR1 is LNHDA and CDR2 is SQIVND (reference sequence). CDR3 length: 16 amino acids. The CDR3 DNA sequence: TGTGCCAGTAACTATGTGGCGGGAATAGAGGGTGAAAAACTGTTTTTT. This codes for CASNYVAGIEGEKLFF.

A few counts support this clone. This chain links TRBV4-1 with TRBJ2-1; a possible D gene is TRBD1 (6 bases). CDR1 MGHRA and CDR2 YSYEKL come from the germline V gene. The V gene lost 3 bases and the J gene lost 7 bases, with 13 bases spanning the gap. The CDR3 consists of 14 residues. This CDR3 is CASSQHGTRNEQFF. The CDR3, as DNA: TGCGCCAGCAGCCAGCACGGGACACGGAATGAGCAGTTCTTC.

The gene calls are TRBV21-1 and TRBJ2-3; the table names TRBD1, a call not compared with the DNA. TRBV21-1 is tagged as a pseudogene. CDR3 size: 16 residues. In DNA, the CDR3 is TGTGCCAGCAGCAAAGTAGGCACAACAGGGGGAGATACGCAGTATTTT. Translating it yields CASSKVGTTGGDTQYF.

The CDR3 DNA follows: TGTGCCAGCTCCCTACAGGGTCGGACGTCCCAGTACTTC. It encodes CASSLQGRTSQYF. The V call is TRBV18, the J call TRBJ2-5, with D perhaps matching TRBD1 (6 bases). In germline, CDR1 is KGHSH, CDR2 LQKENI. With 6 bases removed from V and 9 bases from J, the gap between germline ends came to 17 bases. The CDR3 consists of 13 residues.

This rearrangement joins TRBV7-9 to TRBJ2-2; 7 nucleotides agree with TRBD1. The CDR3 runs 15 residues. Germline-derived CDR1 and CDR2 are SEHNR and FQNEAQ (reference sequence). CDR3 bases: TGTTCCACCCAAATAGGGGGCTGGAACACCGGGGAGCTGTTTTTT. It specifies CSTQIGGWNTGELFF. Full variable domain (outside the CDR3, taken from reference TRBV7-9 and TRBJ2-2): DTGVSQNPRHKITKRGQNVTFRCDPISEHNRLYWYRQTLGQGPEFLTYFQNEAQLEKSRLLSDRFSAERPKGSFSTLEIQRTEQGDSAMYLCSTQIGGWNTGELFFGEGSRLTVL.

V and J are TRBV2 and TRBJ2-3; perhaps TRBD1 as D (5 bases). This CDR3 is built from 13 residues. The ends were cut back, 4 bases at V and 1 base at J, with 6 bases in the middle. The germline V gene has CDR1 SNHLY and CDR2 FYNNEI. CDR3 in amino acids: CASSVQGTDTQYF. CDR3 in DNA: TGTGCCAGCAGTGTACAGGGCACAGATACGCAGTATTTT.

V and J are TRBV7-9 and TRBJ2-7; 12 nucleotides align to TRBD1. This CDR3 contains 15 residues. V shed 5 bases, J shed 3 bases, and the junction held 5 bases outside the gene matches. Germline loops: CDR1 SEHNR, CDR2 FQNEAQ (reference sequence). DNA for the CDR3: TGTGCCAGCAGCAACCGGGACAGGGGGCTCTACGAGCAGTACTTC. Protein product: CASSNRDRGLYEQYF.

This clone showed up just once. The chain employs TRBV5-1 and TRBJ2-7; 9 bases align to TRBD1. CDR3 size: 12 residues. After removal of 4 bases from V and 7 bases from J, the junction contained 3 bases not matched to a gene. Germline loops: CDR1 SGHRS, CDR2 YFSETQ. CDR3 region: CASSGDRAEQYF. CDR3 DNA sequence: TGCGCCAGCAGCGGGGACAGGGCGGAGCAGTACTTC.

V usage is TRBV10-1 and J usage is TRBJ2-7; tentative D call: TRBD1 (6 bases). The CDR3 runs 14 residues. Germline V lookup: CDR1 WNHNN, CDR2 SYGVQD (reference sequence). With 6 bases removed from V and 3 bases from J, the gap between germline ends came to 15 bases. CDR3 in DNA: TGCGCCAGCAGACAGGGACCCGTACGCTACGAGCAGTACTTC. It encodes CASRQGPVRYEQYF.

There are a few counts of this clone. The V call is TRBV5-6, the J call TRBJ2-5; no clear D. In germline, CDR1 is SGHDT, CDR2 YYEEEE. CDR3 length: 13 residues. Between the trimmed V and J ends, which lost 0 bases and 4 bases, there was a span of 7 bases. This CDR3 reads CASSLGPLETQYF. DNA of the CDR3: TGTGCCAGCAGCTTGGGGCCCTTAGAGACCCAGTACTTC.

The rearrangement uses TRBV6-1 and TRBJ1-1; 9 bases map to TRBD1. Germline CDR1 reads MNHNS; CDR2 reads SASEGT. The V and J ends lost 7 bases and 3 bases, in that order; junction bases with no gene match: 6. The CDR3 runs to 14 residues. CDR3 sequence: CASTRQGVHTEAFF. Here the CDR3 DNA reads TGTGCCAGCACCCGACAGGGGGTTCACACTGAAGCTTTCTTT.

About this clone: The same CDR3 can be traced to other DNA sequences in this sample. The J gene is TRBJ1-2, the V gene TRBV2, with 7 bases matching TRBD1. Germline-derived CDR1 and CDR2 are SNHLY and FYNNEI. The V segment lost 4 bases and the J segment 9 bases; nucleotides outside the gene matches: 14. CDR3 length equals 15 residues. The CDR3 bases are TGTGCCAGCAGTGGAACGGCGACAGGGATAGACAGCTACACCTTC. Protein: CASSGTATGIDSYTF.

The gene calls are TRBV10-3 and TRBJ1-5, with D unclear. In germline, CDR1 is ENHRY, CDR2 SYGVKD. CDR3 length equals 12 residues. V was cut by 6 bases and J by 7 bases, with 10 bases left in between. The CDR3 reads CAISHDIQPQHF. In nucleotides, the CDR3 is TGTGCCATCAGCCACGACATACAGCCCCAGCATTTT.

The V and J genes are TRBV11-3 and TRBJ2-3; D is undetermined. This CDR3 has 17 amino acids. Trimming stripped 0 bases from V and 2 bases from J, with 15 bases between. Per the germline V gene, CDR1 is SGHNT and CDR2 is YENEEA. The CDR3 sequence is CASSLDRFVEPTDTQYF. In DNA, the CDR3 is TGTGCCAGCAGCTTAGATCGATTTGTGGAGCCCACAGATACGCAGTATTTT.

The V and J genes are TRBV28 and TRBJ1-5, with D hard to call. This CDR3 is 15 amino acids long. The V gene's germline CDR1 is MDHEN and CDR2 SYDVKM. V was trimmed by 6 bases and J by 6 bases, leaving 18 bases between them. DNA for the CDR3: TGTGCCAGCAGCTTAACCGGAGGGCAGAGTCAGCCCCAGCATTTT. As protein: CASSLTGGQSQPQHF.